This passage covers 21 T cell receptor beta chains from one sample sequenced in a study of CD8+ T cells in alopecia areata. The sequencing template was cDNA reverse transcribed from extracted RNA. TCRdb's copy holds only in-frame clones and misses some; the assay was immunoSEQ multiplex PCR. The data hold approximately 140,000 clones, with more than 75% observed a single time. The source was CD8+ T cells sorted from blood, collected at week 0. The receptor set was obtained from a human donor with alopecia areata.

This chain's CDR3 is CASSSWTQETQYF. CDR3 DNA sequence: TGTGCCAGCAGCTCCTGGACCCAAGAGACCCAGTACTTC. The chain uses TRBV9 and TRBJ2-5, with unresolved D. The CDR3 covers 13 residues. V lost 4 bases, J lost 1 base, and 8 bases lay in between. Germline assignment: CDR1 SGDLS and CDR2 YYNGEE.

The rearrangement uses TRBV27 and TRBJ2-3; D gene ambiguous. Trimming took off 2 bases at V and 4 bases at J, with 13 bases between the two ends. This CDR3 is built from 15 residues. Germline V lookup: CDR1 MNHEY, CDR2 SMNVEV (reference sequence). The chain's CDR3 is CASSLTGSPADTQYF. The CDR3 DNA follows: TGTGCCAGCAGTTTAACGGGTTCCCCAGCAGATACGCAGTATTTT.

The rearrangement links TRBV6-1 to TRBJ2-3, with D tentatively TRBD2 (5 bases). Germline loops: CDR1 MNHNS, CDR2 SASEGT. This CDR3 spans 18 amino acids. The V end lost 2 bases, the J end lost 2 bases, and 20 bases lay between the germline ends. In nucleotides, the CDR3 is TGTGCCAGCAGTGAATGGATGGCCGGAGGAGAATACACAGATACGCAGTATTTT. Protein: CASSEWMAGGEYTDTQYF.

DNA for the CDR3: TGTGCCAGCAGCTTGGGTCCATCGGATTACAATGAGCAGTTCTTC. This gives the protein CASSLGPSDYNEQFF. The genes are TRBV5-6 and TRBJ2-1, with D unclear. Germline CDR1 and CDR2: SGHDT and YYEEEE. V was trimmed by 0 bases and J by 4 bases, leaving 11 bases between them. The CDR3 length is 15 residues.

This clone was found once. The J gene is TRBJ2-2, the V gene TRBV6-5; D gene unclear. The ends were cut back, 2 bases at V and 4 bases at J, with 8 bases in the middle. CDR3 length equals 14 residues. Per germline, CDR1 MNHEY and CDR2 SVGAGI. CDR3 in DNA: TGTGCCAGCAGTTACGGAGTGGGCACCGGGGAGCTGTTTTTT. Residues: CASSYGVGTGELFF.

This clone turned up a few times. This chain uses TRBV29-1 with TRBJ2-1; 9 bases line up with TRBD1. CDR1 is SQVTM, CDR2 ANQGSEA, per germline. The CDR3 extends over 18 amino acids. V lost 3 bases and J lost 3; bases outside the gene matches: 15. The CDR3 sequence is CSVDGTGGPTRNYNEQFF. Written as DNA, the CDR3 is TGCAGCGTTGATGGTACAGGGGGCCCTACCCGGAACTACAATGAGCAGTTCTTC.

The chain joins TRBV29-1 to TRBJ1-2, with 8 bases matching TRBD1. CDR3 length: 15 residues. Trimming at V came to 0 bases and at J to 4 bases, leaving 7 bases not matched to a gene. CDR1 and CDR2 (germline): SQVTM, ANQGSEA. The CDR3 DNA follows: TGCAGCGTTGAAGACCCAGGGGGCGCCTCCTATGGCTACACCTTC. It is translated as CSVEDPGGASYGYTF.

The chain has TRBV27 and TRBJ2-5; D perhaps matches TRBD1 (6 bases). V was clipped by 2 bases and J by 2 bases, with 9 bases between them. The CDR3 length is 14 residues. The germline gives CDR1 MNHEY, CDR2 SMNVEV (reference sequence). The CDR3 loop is CASSLMDRQETQYF. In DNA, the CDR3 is TGTGCCAGCAGTTTAATGGACAGACAAGAGACCCAGTACTTC.

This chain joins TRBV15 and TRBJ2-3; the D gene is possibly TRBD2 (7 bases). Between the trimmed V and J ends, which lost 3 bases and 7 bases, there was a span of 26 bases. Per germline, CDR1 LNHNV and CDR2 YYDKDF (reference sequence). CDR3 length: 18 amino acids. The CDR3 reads CATSRGKGDLAVGNTQYF. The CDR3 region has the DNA TGTGCCACCAGCAGGGGAAAGGGGGACCTAGCGGTCGGAAATACGCAGTATTTT.

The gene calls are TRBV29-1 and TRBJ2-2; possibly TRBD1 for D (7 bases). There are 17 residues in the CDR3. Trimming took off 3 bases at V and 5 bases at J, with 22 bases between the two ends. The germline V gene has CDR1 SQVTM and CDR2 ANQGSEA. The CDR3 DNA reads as TGCAGCGTTGAGGGATTAGTGCGCAGGGGGGATACCGGGGAGCTGTTTTTT. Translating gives CSVEGLVRRGDTGELFF.

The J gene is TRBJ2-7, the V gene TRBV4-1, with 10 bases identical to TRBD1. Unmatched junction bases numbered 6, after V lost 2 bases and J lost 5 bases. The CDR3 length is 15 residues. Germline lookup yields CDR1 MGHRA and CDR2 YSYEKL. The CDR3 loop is CASSQSGQGRDEQYF. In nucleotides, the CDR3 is TGCGCCAGCAGCCAATCGGGACAGGGGAGGGACGAGCAGTACTTC.

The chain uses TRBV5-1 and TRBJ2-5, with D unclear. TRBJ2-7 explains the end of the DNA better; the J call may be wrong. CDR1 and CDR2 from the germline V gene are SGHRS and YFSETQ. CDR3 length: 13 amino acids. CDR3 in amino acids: CASSLYPGDEQYF. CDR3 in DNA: TGCGCCAGCAGCTTGTATCCGGGCGACGAGCAGTACTTC.

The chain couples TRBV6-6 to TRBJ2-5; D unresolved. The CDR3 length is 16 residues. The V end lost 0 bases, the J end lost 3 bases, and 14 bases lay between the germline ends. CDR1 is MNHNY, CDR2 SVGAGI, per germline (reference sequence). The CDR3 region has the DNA TGTGCCAGCAGTTACTCATATGGCAGAGAAAAAGAGACCCAGTACTTC. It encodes CASSYSYGREKETQYF.

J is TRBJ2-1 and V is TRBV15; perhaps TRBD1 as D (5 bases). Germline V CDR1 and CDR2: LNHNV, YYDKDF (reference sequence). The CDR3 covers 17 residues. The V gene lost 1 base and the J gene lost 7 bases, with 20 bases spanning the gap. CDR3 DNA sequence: TGTGCCACCAGCAGAGCCAACAGGTCCCTCCAATATAATGAGCAGTTCTTC. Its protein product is CATSRANRSLQYNEQFF.

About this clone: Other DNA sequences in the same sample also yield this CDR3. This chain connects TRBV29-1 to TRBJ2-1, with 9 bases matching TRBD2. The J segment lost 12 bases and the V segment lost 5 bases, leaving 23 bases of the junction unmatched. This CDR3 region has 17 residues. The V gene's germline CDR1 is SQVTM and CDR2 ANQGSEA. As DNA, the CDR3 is TGCAGCGTTCGTTCACCTGATCCAGCTAGCGGGGTTCTAGTGCAGTTCTTC. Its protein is CSVRSPDPASGVLVQFF.

In DNA form, the CDR3 reads TGTGCCAGCAGCGTAAGCGGTACCTACAATGAGCAGTTCTTC. It encodes CASSVSGTYNEQFF. V usage is TRBV9 and J usage is TRBJ2-1, with D maybe TRBD2 (5 bases). Looked up from germline, CDR1 is SGDLS and CDR2 is YYNGEE. The CDR3 length is 14 residues. V dropped 1 base and J dropped 2 bases, with 7 bases sitting between them.

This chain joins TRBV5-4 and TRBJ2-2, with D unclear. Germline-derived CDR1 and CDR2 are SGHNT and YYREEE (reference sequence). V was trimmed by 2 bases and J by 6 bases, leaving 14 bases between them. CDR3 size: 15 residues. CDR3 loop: CASSLNLGPPGELFF. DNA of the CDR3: TGTGCCAGCAGCTTAAACCTTGGGCCCCCCGGGGAGCTGTTTTTT.

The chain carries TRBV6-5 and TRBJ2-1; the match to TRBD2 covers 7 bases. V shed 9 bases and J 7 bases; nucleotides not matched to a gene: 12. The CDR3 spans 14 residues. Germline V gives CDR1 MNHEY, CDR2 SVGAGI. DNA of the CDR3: TGTGCCAGTAAATCAGCGGGATGGGGGAATGAGCAGTTCTTC. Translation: CASKSAGWGNEQFF.

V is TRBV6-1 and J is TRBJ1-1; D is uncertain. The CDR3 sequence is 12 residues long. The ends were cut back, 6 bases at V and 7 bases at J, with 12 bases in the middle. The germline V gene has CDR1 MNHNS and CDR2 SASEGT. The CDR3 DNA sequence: TGTGCCAGCAGGGATCGGTACTTTGAAGCTTTCTTT. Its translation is CASRDRYFEAFF.

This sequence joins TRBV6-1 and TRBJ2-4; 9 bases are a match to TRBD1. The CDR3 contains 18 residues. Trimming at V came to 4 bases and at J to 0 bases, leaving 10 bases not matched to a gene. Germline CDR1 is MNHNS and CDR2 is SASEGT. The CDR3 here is CASSVEGQGGAAKNIQYF. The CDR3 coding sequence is TGTGCCAGCAGTGTTGAGGGACAGGGTGGGGCAGCCAAAAACATTCAGTACTTC.

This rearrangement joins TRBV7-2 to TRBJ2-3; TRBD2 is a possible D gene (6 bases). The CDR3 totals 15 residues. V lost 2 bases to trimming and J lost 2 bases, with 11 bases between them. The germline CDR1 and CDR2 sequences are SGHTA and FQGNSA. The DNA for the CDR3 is TGTGCCAGCAGCTTACGGGGACTGATCACAGATACGCAGTATTTT. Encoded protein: CASSLRGLITDTQYF. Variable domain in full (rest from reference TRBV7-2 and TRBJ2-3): GAGVSQSPSNKVTEKGKDVELRCDPISGHTALYWYRQSLGQGLEFLIYFQGNSAPDKSGLPSDRFSAERTGGSVSTLTIQRTQQEDSAVYLCASSLRGLITDTQYFGPGTRLTVL.